This entry is about one T cell receptor (beta chain). The antigen is undetermined. Blood draws occurred at baseline, cycle 4 day 1, and cycle 7 day 1. These data are taken from a study of OX40 agonist ivuxolimab in advanced cancers. Study observations and caveats: No determination was made of the antigen specificity of the expanded peripheral T cells. CD4+ and CD8+ blood T cells expanded clonally by week 6 at 0.1 to 3.0 mg/kg.

Sequencing was performed with immunoSEQ multiplex PCR; in TCRdb, only in-frame clones are kept and a portion is missing. The sample has tens of thousands of clones, 85% to 95% seen once. The specimen was CD4+ or CD8+ T cells sorted from blood, collected in a trial of the OX40 agonist ivuxolimab. The sequence was collected from an adult with an advanced solid tumor such as melanoma, head and neck, liver or kidney cancer.

The CDR3 loop reads CATSLTHGSGANVLTF. The CDR3 DNA follows: TGTGCCACCAGCCTAACACATGGCTCTGGGGCCAACGTCCTGACTTTC. The chain recombines TRBV15 with TRBJ2-6; D is ambiguous. CDR1 and CDR2 (germline): LNHNV, YYDKDF (reference sequence). V lost 5 bases to trimming and J lost 0 bases, with 11 bases between them. This CDR3 is built from 16 residues.